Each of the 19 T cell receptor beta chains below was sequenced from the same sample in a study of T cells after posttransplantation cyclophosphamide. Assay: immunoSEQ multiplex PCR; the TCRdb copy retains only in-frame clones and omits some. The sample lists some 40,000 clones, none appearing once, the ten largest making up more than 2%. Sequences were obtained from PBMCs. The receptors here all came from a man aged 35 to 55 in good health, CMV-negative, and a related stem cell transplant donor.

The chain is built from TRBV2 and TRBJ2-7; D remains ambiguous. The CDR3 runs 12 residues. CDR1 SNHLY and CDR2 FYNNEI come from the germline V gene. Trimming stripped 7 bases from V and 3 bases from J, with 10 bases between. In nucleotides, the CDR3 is TGTGCCAGCACGAACTCTAACTACGAGCAGTACGTC. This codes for CASTNSNYEQYV.

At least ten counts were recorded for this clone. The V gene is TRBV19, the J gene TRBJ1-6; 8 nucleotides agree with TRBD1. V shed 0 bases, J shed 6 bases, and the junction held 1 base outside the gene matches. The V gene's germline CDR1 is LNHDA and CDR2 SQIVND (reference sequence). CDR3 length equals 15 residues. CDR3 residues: CASSIEGQVNSPLHF. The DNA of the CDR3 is TGTGCCAGTAGTATAGAGGGACAGGTTAATTCACCCCTCCACTTT. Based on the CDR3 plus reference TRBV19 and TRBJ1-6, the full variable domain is DGGITQSPKYLFRKEGQNVTLSCEQNLNHDAMYWYRQDPGQGLRLIYYSQIVNDFQKGDIAEGYSVSREKKESFPLTVTSAQKNPTAFYLCASSIEGQVNSPLHFGNGTRLTVT.

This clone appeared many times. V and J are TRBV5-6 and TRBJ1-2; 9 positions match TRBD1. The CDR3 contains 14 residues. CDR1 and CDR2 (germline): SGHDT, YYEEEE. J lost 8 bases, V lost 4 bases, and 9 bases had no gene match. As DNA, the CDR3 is TGTGCCAGCAGCCTCAGGGACAGGGCGAAGGGCTACACCTTC. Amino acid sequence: CASSLRDRAKGYTF.

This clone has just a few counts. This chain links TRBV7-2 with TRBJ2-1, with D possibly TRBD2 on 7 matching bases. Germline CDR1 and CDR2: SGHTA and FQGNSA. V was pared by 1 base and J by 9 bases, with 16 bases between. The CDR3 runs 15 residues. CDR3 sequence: CASSLERGANLEQFF. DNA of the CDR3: TGTGCCAGCAGCTTAGAACGGGGGGCCAACCTTGAGCAGTTCTTC.

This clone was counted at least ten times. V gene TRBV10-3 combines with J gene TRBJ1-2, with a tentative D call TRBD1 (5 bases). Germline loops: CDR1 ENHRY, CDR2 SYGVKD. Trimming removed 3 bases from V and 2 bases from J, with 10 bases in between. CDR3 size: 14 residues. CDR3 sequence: CAISDGGANYGYTF. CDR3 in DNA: TGTGCCATCAGTGACGGCGGGGCCAACTATGGCTACACCTTC.

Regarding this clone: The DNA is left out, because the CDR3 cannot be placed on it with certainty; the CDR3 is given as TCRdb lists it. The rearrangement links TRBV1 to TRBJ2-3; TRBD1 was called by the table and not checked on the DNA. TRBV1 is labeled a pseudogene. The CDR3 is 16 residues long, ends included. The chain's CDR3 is CTSSLLWGQGTDTQYF.

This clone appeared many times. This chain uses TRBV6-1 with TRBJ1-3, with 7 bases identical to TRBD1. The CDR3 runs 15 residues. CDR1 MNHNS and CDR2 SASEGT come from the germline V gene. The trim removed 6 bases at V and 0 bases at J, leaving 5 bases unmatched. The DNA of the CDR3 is TGTGCCAGCAGAACAGGGGTCTACTCTGGAAACACCATATATTTT. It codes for CASRTGVYSGNTIYF.

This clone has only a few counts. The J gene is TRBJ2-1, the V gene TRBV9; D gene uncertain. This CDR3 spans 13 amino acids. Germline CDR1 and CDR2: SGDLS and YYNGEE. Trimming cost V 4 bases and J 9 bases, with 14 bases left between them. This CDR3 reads CASSQAPAGEQFF. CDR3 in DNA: TGTGCCAGCAGCCAAGCCCCCGCTGGTGAGCAGTTCTTC. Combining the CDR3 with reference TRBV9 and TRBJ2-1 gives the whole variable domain DSGVTQTPKHLITATGQRVTLRCSPRSGDLSVYWYQQSLDQGLQFLIQYYNGEERAKGNILERFSAQQFPDLHSELNLSSLELGDSALYFCASSQAPAGEQFFGPGTRLTVL.

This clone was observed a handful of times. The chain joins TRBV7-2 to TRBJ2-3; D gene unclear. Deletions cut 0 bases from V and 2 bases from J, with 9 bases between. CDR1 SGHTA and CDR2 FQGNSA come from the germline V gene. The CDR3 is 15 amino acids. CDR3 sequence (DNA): TGTGCCAGCAGCTTAGCCTGGGCCGCCACAGATACGCAGTATTTT. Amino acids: CASSLAWAATDTQYF.

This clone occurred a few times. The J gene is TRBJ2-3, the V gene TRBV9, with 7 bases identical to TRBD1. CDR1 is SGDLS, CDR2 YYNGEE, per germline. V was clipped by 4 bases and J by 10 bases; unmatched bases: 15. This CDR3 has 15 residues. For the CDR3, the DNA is TGTGCCAGCAGCCAATCCACTGGGGACAGAGGATCGCAGTATTTT. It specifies CASSQSTGDRGSQYF.

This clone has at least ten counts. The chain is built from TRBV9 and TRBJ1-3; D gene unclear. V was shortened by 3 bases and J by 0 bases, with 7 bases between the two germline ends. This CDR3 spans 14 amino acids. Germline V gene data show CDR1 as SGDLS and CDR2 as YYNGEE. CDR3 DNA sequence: TGTGCCAGCAGCGGTCAGGACTCTGGAAACACCATATATTTT. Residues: CASSGQDSGNTIYF.

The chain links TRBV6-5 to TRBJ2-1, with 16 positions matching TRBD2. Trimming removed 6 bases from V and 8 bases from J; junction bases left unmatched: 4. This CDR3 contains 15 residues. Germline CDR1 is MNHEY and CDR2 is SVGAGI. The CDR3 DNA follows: TGTGCCAGCAGCAAGGGACTAGCGGGAGGGGATGAGCAGTTCTTC. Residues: CASSKGLAGGDEQFF.

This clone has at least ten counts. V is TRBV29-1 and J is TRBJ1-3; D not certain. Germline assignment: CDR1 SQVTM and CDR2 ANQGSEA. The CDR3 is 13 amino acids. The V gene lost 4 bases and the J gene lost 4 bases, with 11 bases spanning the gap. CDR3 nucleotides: TGCAGCGTTGGAGGCGCCGGCGGAAACACCATATATTTT. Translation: CSVGGAGGNTIYF.

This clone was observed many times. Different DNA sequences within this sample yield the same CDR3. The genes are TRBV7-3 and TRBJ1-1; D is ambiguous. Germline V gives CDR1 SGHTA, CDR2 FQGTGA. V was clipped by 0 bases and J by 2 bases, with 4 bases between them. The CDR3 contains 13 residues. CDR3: CASSLTANTEAFF. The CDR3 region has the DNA TGTGCCAGCAGCTTAACAGCAAACACTGAAGCTTTCTTT.

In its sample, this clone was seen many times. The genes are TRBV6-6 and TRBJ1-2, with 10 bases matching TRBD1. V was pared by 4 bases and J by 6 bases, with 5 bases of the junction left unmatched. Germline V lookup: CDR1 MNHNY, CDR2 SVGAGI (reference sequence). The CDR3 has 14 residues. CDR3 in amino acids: CASSSAGTGDGYTF. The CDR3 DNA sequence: TGTGCCAGCAGTTCCGCTGGGACAGGGGATGGCTACACCTTC.

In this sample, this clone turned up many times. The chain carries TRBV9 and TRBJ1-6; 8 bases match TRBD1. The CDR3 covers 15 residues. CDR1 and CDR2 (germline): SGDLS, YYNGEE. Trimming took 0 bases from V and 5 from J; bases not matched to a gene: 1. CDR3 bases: TGTGCCAGCAGCGTAGGGACAGGGCATAATTCACCCCTCCACTTT. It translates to CASSVGTGHNSPLHF.

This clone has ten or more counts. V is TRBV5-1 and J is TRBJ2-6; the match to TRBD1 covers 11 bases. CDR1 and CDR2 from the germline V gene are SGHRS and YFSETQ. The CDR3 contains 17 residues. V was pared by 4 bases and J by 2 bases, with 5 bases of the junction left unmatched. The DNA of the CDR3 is TGCGCCAGCAGCCCCGGGACAGGGGGAACTGGGGCCAACGTCCTGACTTTC. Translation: CASSPGTGGTGANVLTF.

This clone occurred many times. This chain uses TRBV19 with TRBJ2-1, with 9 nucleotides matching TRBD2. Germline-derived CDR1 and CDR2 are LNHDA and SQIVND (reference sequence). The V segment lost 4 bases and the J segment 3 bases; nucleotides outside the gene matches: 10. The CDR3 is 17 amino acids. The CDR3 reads CASSTPLAGASYNEQFF. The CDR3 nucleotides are TGTGCCAGTAGTACCCCGTTAGCGGGAGCGAGCTACAATGAGCAGTTCTTC.

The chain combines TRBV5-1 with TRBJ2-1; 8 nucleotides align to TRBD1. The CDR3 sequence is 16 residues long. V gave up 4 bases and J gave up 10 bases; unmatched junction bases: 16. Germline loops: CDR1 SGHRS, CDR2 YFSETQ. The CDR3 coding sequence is TGCGCCAGCAGCGAGAGGCGGGCAGGGGGCGCGGGGGAGCAGTTCTTC. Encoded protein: CASSERRAGGAGEQFF.